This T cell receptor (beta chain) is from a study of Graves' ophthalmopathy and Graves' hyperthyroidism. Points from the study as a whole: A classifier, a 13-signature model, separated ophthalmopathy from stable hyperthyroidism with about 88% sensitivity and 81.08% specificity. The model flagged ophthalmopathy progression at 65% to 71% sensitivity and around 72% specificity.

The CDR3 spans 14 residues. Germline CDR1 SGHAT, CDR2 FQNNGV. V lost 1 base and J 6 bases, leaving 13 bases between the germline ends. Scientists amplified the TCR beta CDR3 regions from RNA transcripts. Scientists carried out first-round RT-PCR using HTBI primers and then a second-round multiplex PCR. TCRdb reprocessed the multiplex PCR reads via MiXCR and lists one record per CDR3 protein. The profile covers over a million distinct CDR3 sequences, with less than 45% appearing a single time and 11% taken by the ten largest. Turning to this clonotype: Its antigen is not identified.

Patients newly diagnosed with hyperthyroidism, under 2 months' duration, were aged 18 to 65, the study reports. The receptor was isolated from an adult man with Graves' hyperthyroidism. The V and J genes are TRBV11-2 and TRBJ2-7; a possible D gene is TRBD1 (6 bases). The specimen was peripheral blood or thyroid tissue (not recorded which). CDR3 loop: CASSLGTGTLEQYF. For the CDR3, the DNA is TGTGCCAGCAGCTTAGGTACAGGGACCCTCGAGCAGTACTTC.